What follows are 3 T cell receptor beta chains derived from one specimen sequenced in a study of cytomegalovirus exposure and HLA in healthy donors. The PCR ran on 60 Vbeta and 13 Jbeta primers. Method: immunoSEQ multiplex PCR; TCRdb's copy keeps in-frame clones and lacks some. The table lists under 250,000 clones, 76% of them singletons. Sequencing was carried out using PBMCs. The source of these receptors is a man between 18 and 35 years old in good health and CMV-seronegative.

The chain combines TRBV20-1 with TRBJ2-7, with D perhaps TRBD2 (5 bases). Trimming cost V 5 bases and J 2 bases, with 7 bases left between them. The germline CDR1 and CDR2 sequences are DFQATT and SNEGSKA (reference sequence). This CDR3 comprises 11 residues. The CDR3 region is CSAGSTYEQYF. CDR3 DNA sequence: TGCAGTGCTGGGAGTACCTACGAGCAGTACTTC.

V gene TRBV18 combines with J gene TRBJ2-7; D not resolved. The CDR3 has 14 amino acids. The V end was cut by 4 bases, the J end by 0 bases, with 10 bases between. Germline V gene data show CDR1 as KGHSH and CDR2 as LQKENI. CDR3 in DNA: TGTGCCAGCTCACTCCGCTATTCCTCCTACGAGCAGTACTTC. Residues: CASSLRYSSYEQYF.

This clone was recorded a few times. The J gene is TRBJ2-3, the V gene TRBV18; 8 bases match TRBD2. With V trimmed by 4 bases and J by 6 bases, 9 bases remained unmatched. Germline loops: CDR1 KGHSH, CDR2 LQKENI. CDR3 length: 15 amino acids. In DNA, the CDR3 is TGTGCCAGCTCACGATCAGCGGGAGCTCTGGATACGCAGTATTTT. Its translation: CASSRSAGALDTQYF.